Listed below are T cell receptor beta chains from one sample, sequenced in a study of human T cells and chemical hapten exposure. TCRdb analysed the RACE reads with MiXCR anew, one entry per CDR3 protein. There are 150,000 to 200,000 distinct CDR3 sequences in the sample; approximately 30% occur only once, and approximately 2.3% lies in the top ten. Specimen: whole blood, collected in connection with sensitization to the hapten diphenylcyclopropenone (DPC). All receptors come from a young woman with alopecia areata. Some clones in this sample may be carry-over from other donors' samples. The CDR3 runs from the conserved cysteine through the conserved F or W. The D gene is left open where the match is weak. Not every row has a clone size; where given, it reads once, few, many or a size class.

DNA: TGTGCCAGCAGCTTGTCAGGGGTTAATTCACCCCTCCACTTT
CDR3: CASSLSGVNSPLHF
V: TRBV5-4
D: -
J: TRBJ1-6
size: -

DNA: TGTGCCAGCAGCGGCCGGATCCGCGAAAAACTGTTTTTT
CDR3: CASSGRIREKLFF
V: TRBV7-9
D: -
J: TRBJ1-4
size: -

DNA: TGTGCCAGCAGCGTTAAGGACAGGGCCCACGAGCAGTACTTC
CDR3: CASSVKDRAHEQYF
V: TRBV9
D: TRBD1
J: TRBJ2-7
size: -

DNA: TGCGCCAGCAGCTTGAACTTAAGGACTAGCCTCCCCGGGGAGCTGTTTTTT
CDR3: CASSLNLRTSLPGELFF
V: TRBV5-1
D: TRBD2
J: TRBJ2-2
size: -

DNA: TGTGCCAGCAGCGTATTAGGGGGCAGGACCGGGGAGCTGTTTTTT
CDR3: CASSVLGGRTGELFF
V: TRBV9
D: TRBD1
J: TRBJ2-2
size: -

DNA: TGCGCCAGCAGCAAGAACCAAGAGACCCAGTACTTC
CDR3: CASSKNQETQYF
V: TRBV5-1
D: -
J: TRBJ2-5
size: -

DNA: TGTGCCAGCAGTGAGCGGACAGGGTTCGGTCAGCCCCAGCATTTT
CDR3: CASSERTGFGQPQHF
V: TRBV2
D: TRBD1
J: TRBJ1-5
size: few

DNA: TGTGCCAGCAGCTCATTTGGGGACTCCCTGGATGGCTACACCTTC
CDR3: CASSSFGDSLDGYTF
V: TRBV9
D: -
J: TRBJ1-2
size: few

DNA: TGTGCCAGCAGTTACCTGACAGGGGGAAAAGGCATTCAGTACTTC
CDR3: CASSYLTGGKGIQYF
V: TRBV6-5
D: TRBD1
J: TRBJ2-4
size: -

DNA: TGTGCCAGCAGTTCATTACTAGCGGGTTCGAGCACCGGGGAGCTGTTTTTT
CDR3: CASSSLLAGSSTGELFF
V: TRBV6-2/TRBV6-3
D: TRBD2
J: TRBJ2-2
size: few

DNA: TGTGCCAGCAGTTTTACTCTAGGGGAATCCTACGAGCAGTACTTC
CDR3: CASSFTLGESYEQYF
V: TRBV11-2
D: -
J: TRBJ2-7
size: few

DNA: TGTGCCACCAGCAGAGACGTAAGCACCGGGGAGCTGTTTTTT
CDR3: CATSRDVSTGELFF
V: TRBV15
D: -
J: TRBJ2-2
size: few

DNA: TGTGCCAGCACTATAGGATACTACGAGCAGTACTTC
CDR3: CASTIGYYEQYF
V: TRBV2
D: -
J: TRBJ2-7
size: few

DNA: TGTGCCATCAGCCCGGGACAGGAGCACACTGAAGCTTTCTTT
CDR3: CAISPGQEHTEAFF
V: TRBV10-3
D: TRBD1
J: TRBJ1-1
size: -

DNA: TGTGCCAGCAGCCAACTGGGCGGGGGGAACCACAATGAGCAGTTCTTC
CDR3: CASSQLGGGNHNEQFF
V: TRBV4-2
D: TRBD2
J: TRBJ2-1
size: many

DNA: TGCAGTGCTAGAGATCCAAAAGGTCGAGGGACAGGGACCTACGAGCAGTACTTC
CDR3: CSARDPKGRGTGTYEQYF
V: TRBV20-1
D: TRBD1
J: TRBJ2-7
size: few

DNA: TGTGCCAGCAGTACACTCAGAGAGGGGGCGCGGGACATTCAGTACTTC
CDR3: CASSTLREGARDIQYF
V: TRBV27
D: TRBD1
J: TRBJ2-4
size: -

DNA: TGTGCCAGCTCACCAGGGGGCGACCACAATGAGCAGTTCTTC
CDR3: CASSPGGDHNEQFF
V: TRBV18
D: -
J: TRBJ2-1
size: -

DNA: TGTGCCAGCTCACCACTCGATAAAGGGGGCTTAGGCACTGAAGCTTTCTTT
CDR3: CASSPLDKGGLGTEAFF
V: TRBV18
D: TRBD1
J: TRBJ1-1
size: few

DNA: TGTGCCAGCAGTGAGGGCGAGTCCACAGATACGCAGTATTTT
CDR3: CASSEGESTDTQYF
V: TRBV6-4
D: -
J: TRBJ2-3
size: -

DNA: TGTGCCAGCAGTGAGAACGGAAACAATGAGCAGTTCTTC
CDR3: CASSENGNNEQFF
V: TRBV25-1
D: -
J: TRBJ2-1
size: -

DNA: TGTGCCAGTTCGTCGAAGGGACAGTTCCCCTACGAGCAGTACTTC
CDR3: CASSSKGQFPYEQYF
V: TRBV12-3/TRBV12-4
D: TRBD1
J: TRBJ2-7
size: -

DNA: TGTGCCTGGAGTGTCAAAGGTTTCTCCTCCGAGCAGTACTTC
CDR3: CAWSVKGFSSEQYF
V: TRBV30
D: -
J: TRBJ2-7
size: -

DNA: TGTGCCAGCAGCCTTGGTTTCGGGGGGATTAGCACAGATACGCAGTATTTT
CDR3: CASSLGFGGISTDTQYF
V: TRBV7-9
D: TRBD2
J: TRBJ2-3
size: -

DNA: TGCGCCAGCAGCCAAGATCAAGGGTTCACTGAAGCTTTCTTT
CDR3: CASSQDQGFTEAFF
V: TRBV4-3
D: -
J: TRBJ1-1
size: -

DNA: TGTGCCAGCCTACAGGGGGTGGACACTGAAGCTTTCTTT
CDR3: CASLQGVDTEAFF
V: TRBV6-6
D: TRBD1
J: TRBJ1-1
size: -

DNA: TGTGCCAGCAGCCCTCAGGGGGCTGCCAATCAGCCCCAGCATTTT
CDR3: CASSPQGAANQPQHF
V: TRBV12-3/TRBV12-4
D: TRBD1
J: TRBJ1-5
size: few

DNA: TGTGCCAGCAGTGAGTATCGGGGAATCTATCAGCCCCAGCATTTT
CDR3: CASSEYRGIYQPQHF
V: TRBV2
D: -
J: TRBJ1-5
size: -

DNA: TGTGCCTGGAGTGTAGGCGGCTTAGCTTTCTTT
CDR3: CAWSVGGLAFF
V: TRBV30
D: -
J: TRBJ1-1
size: -

DNA: TGTGCCAGCTCACCACGCGAAGGGGGTAATTCACCCCTCCACTTT
CDR3: CASSPREGGNSPLHF
V: TRBV18
D: -
J: TRBJ1-6
size: -

DNA: TGTGCCAGCAGCCAAGGACAGGGGTGGAACACCGGGGAGCTGTTTTTT
CDR3: CASSQGQGWNTGELFF
V: TRBV4-2
D: TRBD1
J: TRBJ2-2
size: -

DNA: TGTGCCAGCAGTAGACTAGCGGGAGGCGACCAAGAGACCCAGTACTTC
CDR3: CASSRLAGGDQETQYF
V: TRBV27
D: TRBD2
J: TRBJ2-5
size: few

DNA: TGCAGTGCCCGGTCATCGGGGCTGGAGACCCAGTACTTC
CDR3: CSARSSGLETQYF
V: TRBV20-1
D: -
J: TRBJ2-5
size: -

DNA: TGCAGCGTAAGGCTGCTTAACACTGAAGCTTTCTTT
CDR3: CSVRLLNTEAFF
V: TRBV29-1
D: -
J: TRBJ1-1
size: few

DNA: TGCAGTGCTTCGCGGGGGGGACCCTACAATGAGCAGTTCTTC
CDR3: CSASRGGPYNEQFF
V: TRBV20-1
D: TRBD2
J: TRBJ2-1
size: -

DNA: TGTGCCTCGGGGGGGGGACCCTACAATGAGCAGTTCTTC
CDR3: CASGGGPYNEQFF
V: TRBV15
D: TRBD2
J: TRBJ2-1
size: few

DNA: TGCGCCAGCAGCCAAAACAGGGGCTTCTATGGCTACACCTTC
CDR3: CASSQNRGFYGYTF
V: TRBV4-3
D: TRBD1
J: TRBJ1-2
size: few

DNA: TGCGCCAGCAGCACCAACCCGGACAGGGTAAATCAGCCCCAGCATTTT
CDR3: CASSTNPDRVNQPQHF
V: TRBV10-2
D: TRBD1
J: TRBJ1-5
size: -

DNA: TGTGCCAGCAGCTTAGGGAGCGTGGAGACCCAGTACTTC
CDR3: CASSLGSVETQYF
V: TRBV7-3
D: -
J: TRBJ2-5
size: many

DNA: TGTGCCAGCAGTGAATTAACGGTGAACACTGAAGCTTTCTTT
CDR3: CASSELTVNTEAFF
V: TRBV25-1
D: -
J: TRBJ1-1
size: -

DNA: TGTGCCAGCAGTCTCGACCCGAGCGGGGCCTACAATGAGCAGTTCTTC
CDR3: CASSLDPSGAYNEQFF
V: TRBV6-4
D: TRBD2
J: TRBJ2-1
size: few

DNA: TGCAGTGCCCCCGACAGGGAATCCTACGAGCAGTACTTC
CDR3: CSAPDRESYEQYF
V: TRBV20-1
D: TRBD1
J: TRBJ2-7
size: few

DNA: TGTGCCAGCAGCAAAGTAGGTCCAGATACGCAGTATTTT
CDR3: CASSKVGPDTQYF
V: TRBV21-1
D: -
J: TRBJ2-3
size: many

DNA: TGTGCCAGCAGCCCTGCTCCTGGGGGTGACAATGAAAAACTGTTTTTT
CDR3: CASSPAPGGDNEKLFF
V: TRBV7-2
D: -
J: TRBJ1-4
size: few

DNA: TGTGCCAGCAAGGGCAGCCACTACGAGCAGTACTTC
CDR3: CASKGSHYEQYF
V: TRBV3-1
D: -
J: TRBJ2-7
size: -

DNA: TGTGCCATTCAGGGTCGGACAGACTCCTACGAGCAGTACTTC
CDR3: CAIQGRTDSYEQYF
V: TRBV10-3
D: -
J: TRBJ2-7
size: -

DNA: TGTGCCAGCAGCTTAGCAGTCAGCAGTTGGGAGACCCAGTACTTC
CDR3: CASSLAVSSWETQYF
V: TRBV11-1
D: -
J: TRBJ2-5
size: few

DNA: TGTGCCAGCAGTTTCGGAGGGGGAAGCACAGATACGCAGTATTTT
CDR3: CASSFGGGSTDTQYF
V: TRBV12-3/TRBV12-4
D: -
J: TRBJ2-3
size: -

DNA: TGTGCCAGCACCCTTGATCGGGACAGTCACTATGGCTACACCTTC
CDR3: CASTLDRDSHYGYTF
V: TRBV9
D: TRBD1
J: TRBJ1-2
size: -

DNA: TGTGCCAGTACCAAAGGACTAGCTGAAAATGAGCAGTTCTTC
CDR3: CASTKGLAENEQFF
V: TRBV19
D: TRBD2
J: TRBJ2-1
size: -

DNA: TGTGCCACCAGCAGATCAAGGGACAGGGTGGCCGGGGAGCTGTTTTTT
CDR3: CATSRSRDRVAGELFF
V: TRBV15
D: TRBD1
J: TRBJ2-2
size: few

DNA: TGTGCCAGCAGCAACGATGGGGCCAACGTCCTGACTTTC
CDR3: CASSNDGANVLTF
V: TRBV7-2
D: -
J: TRBJ2-6
size: -

DNA: TGTGCCAGCAGCTTTGTTGAAAAACTGTTTTTT
CDR3: CASSFVEKLFF
V: TRBV7-9
D: -
J: TRBJ1-4
size: -